This entry lists 15 T cell receptor beta chains sequenced from one sample in a study of blood T cells in healthy people across ages. A second PCR of about 7 to 11 cycles used a sample-barcoded 5' primer and a J-beta primer mix. TCRdb re-called the 5' RACE reads through MiXCR, storing one row per CDR3 protein. Of around 870,000 distinct CDR3 sequences in the sample, 25% to 35% were seen once. The sequencing sample was made of blood. All receptors derive from a woman of 80 years or more in good health.

The chain joins TRBV18 to TRBJ2-1; 7 bases map to TRBD1. Germline values: CDR1 KGHSH, CDR2 LQKENI. This CDR3 comprises 16 residues. Unmatched junction bases numbered 8, after V lost 1 base and J lost 5 bases. The chain's CDR3 is CASSPLPGGGNNEQFF. The CDR3 DNA follows: TGTGCCAGCTCACCACTTCCAGGGGGTGGGAACAATGAGCAGTTCTTC.

In this sample, this clonotype turned up a few times. Given a much more abundant clone one base away, this may be a read error. The rearrangement links TRBV3-1 to TRBJ2-5; D is ambiguous. The DNA end is more similar to TRBJ2-1, so the J call may be wrong. Germline CDR1 LGHDT, CDR2 YNNKEL (reference sequence). The CDR3 has 14 residues. This chain's CDR3 is CASTHGRYQETQFF. The CDR3, as DNA: TGTGCCAGCACCCATGGACGGTATCAAGAGACCCAGTTCTTC.

The genes are TRBV7-9 and TRBJ1-6; 8 nucleotides align to TRBD1. The CDR3 has 15 residues. The junction had 4 bases not matched to a gene; V was cut back by 5 bases and J by 4 bases. Germline assignment: CDR1 SEHNR and CDR2 FQNEAQ (reference sequence). The CDR3 nucleotides are TGTGCCAGCAGCCCAGGGGGCGCATATAATTCACCCCTCCACTTT. Protein sequence: CASSPGGAYNSPLHF.

This clonotype was seen at least ten times. The chain carries TRBV3-1 and TRBJ1-1; D gene uncertain. Trimming cost V 2 bases and J 8 bases, with 6 bases left between them. The CDR3 loop spans 11 amino acids. Germline loops: CDR1 LGHDT, CDR2 YNNKEL (reference sequence). The CDR3 DNA is TGTGCCAGCAGCCAACGTGGAGAAGCTTTCTTT. It specifies CASSQRGEAFF.

The chain joins TRBV2 to TRBJ1-5; no definite D call. The CDR3 is made up of 15 amino acids. Germline-derived CDR1 and CDR2 are SNHLY and FYNNEI. Trimming took 6 bases from V and 3 from J, leaving 15 bases between them. In DNA form, the CDR3 reads TGTGCCAGCAGCTTGTCCGGGCCAAACAATCAGCCCCAGCATTTT. Amino acid sequence: CASSLSGPNNQPQHF.

To note about this clonotype: At one end, the junction sequence differs from germline, possibly due to a read error. The chain employs TRBV7-2 and TRBJ1-5; 11 positions agree with TRBD1. CDR1 and CDR2 (germline): SGHTA, FQGNSA. There are 17 residues in the CDR3. The CDR3 coding sequence is TGTGCCAGCAGCCCCTCCGGGACAGGGGGGAGCAGTCAGCCCCAGCATTTT. Protein: CASSPSGTGGSSQPQHF.

This clonotype was recorded at least ten times. This sequence joins TRBV7-2 and TRBJ2-5, with a possible D match to TRBD2 (6 bases). CDR3 length: 13 amino acids. Germline-derived CDR1 and CDR2 are SGHTA and FQGNSA. Trimming left V 5 bases short and J 5 bases short, with 12 bases between. DNA for the CDR3: TGTGCCAGCAGCGGTGGGGGGTACGAGACCCAGTACTTC. Amino acid sequence: CASSGGGYETQYF.

This clonotype has ten or more counts. This sequence joins TRBV20-1 and TRBJ2-3, with TRBD2 identical over 10 bases. The germline V gene has CDR1 DFQATT and CDR2 SNEGSKA (reference sequence). This CDR3 region has 13 residues. J gave up 7 bases and V 5 bases, and 6 bases lay outside the gene matches. CDR3 sequence reads: CSAFSGGDYTQYF. DNA of the CDR3: TGCAGTGCTTTCAGCGGGGGGGACTATACGCAGTATTTT.

The chain uses TRBV29-1 and TRBJ1-1, with no clear D. The CDR3 runs 11 residues. CDR1 SQVTM and CDR2 ANQGSEA come from the germline V gene. Trimming took off 8 bases at V and 11 bases at J, with 18 bases between the two ends. The CDR3 DNA follows: TGCAGCACTGCGGTCGGGGTTAGTGCTTTCTTT. It specifies CSTAVGVSAFF.

Only a few counts were recorded for this clonotype. The chain joins TRBV10-2 to TRBJ1-2; TRBD1 might be the D (5 bases). The CDR3 is 18 amino acids. V lost 1 base and J 7 bases, leaving 25 bases between the germline ends. Germline CDR1 WSHSY, CDR2 SAAADI. The CDR3 DNA follows: TGCGCCAGCAGTGAGTTCATCGTCGGGGCTGAGGTTGAATTTGGCTACACCTTC. The encoded protein is CASSEFIVGAEVEFGYTF.

The table lists this clonotype with a count of one. The chain employs TRBV10-3 and TRBJ1-4, with TRBD1 matching 7 bases. Germline V gene sequence: CDR1 ENHRY, CDR2 SYGVKD. Trimming at V came to 6 bases and at J to 4 bases, leaving 5 bases not matched to a gene. The CDR3 runs to 14 residues. DNA for the CDR3: TGTGCCATCAGACCCGGGACAGTTAATGAAAAACTGTTTTTT. Its translation is CAIRPGTVNEKLFF.

The table lists this clonotype with many counts. This chain joins TRBV15 and TRBJ1-2, with TRBD1 matching 8 bases. Trimming cost V 5 bases and J 6 bases; bases outside gene matches: 8. The germline gives CDR1 LNHNV, CDR2 YYDKDF (reference sequence). CDR3 length: 14 residues. The CDR3 nucleotides are TGTGCCACCAGCGGGTGGACAGGGAGGGATGGCTACACCTTC. Translated: CATSGWTGRDGYTF.

In this sample, this clonotype turned up a few times. The rearrangement joins TRBV11-2 to TRBJ2-3, with a weak D call TRBD2 (6 bases). V was pared by 0 bases and J by 2 bases, with 30 bases between. The CDR3 runs to 22 residues. Germline V gives CDR1 SGHAT, CDR2 FQNNGV. In DNA, the CDR3 is TGTGCCAGCAGCTTAGATCCCCCCCGGATGAGACCGGGGGAGAAATTCACAGATACGCAGTATTTT. This encodes CASSLDPPRMRPGEKFTDTQYF. The full variable domain, completed using reference TRBV11-2 and TRBJ2-3, is EAGVAQSPRYKIIEKRQSVAFWCNPISGHATLYWYQQILGQGPKLLIQFQNNGVVDDSQLPKDRFSAERLKGVDSTLKIQPAKLEDSAVYLCASSLDPPRMRPGEKFTDTQYFGPGTRLTVL.

This clonotype was seen ten or more times. The chain is built from TRBV9 and TRBJ2-1; D gene uncertain. The CDR3 contains 15 residues. V lost 0 bases and J lost 2, with 9 bases in between. The germline gives CDR1 SGDLS, CDR2 YYNGEE. CDR3 residues: CASSVAPGPYNEQFF. CDR3 in DNA: TGTGCCAGCAGCGTAGCACCTGGGCCCTACAATGAGCAGTTCTTC.

This clonotype was detected ten times or more. The chain couples TRBV4-3 to TRBJ2-7; perhaps TRBD2 as D (6 bases). The CDR3 runs 22 residues. V was trimmed by 6 bases and J by 2 bases, leaving 38 bases between them. Germline-derived CDR1 and CDR2 are LGHNA and YSLEER. CDR3 residues: CASRLLGTLNSPGSNKTYEQYF. CDR3 in DNA: TGCGCCAGCAGACTCCTGGGGACTTTAAATTCTCCCGGCTCCAATAAAACCTACGAGCAGTACTTC.